The 24 T cell receptor beta chains reported below all come from one sample, sequenced in a study of siplizumab effects on memory and regulatory T cells. Profiled with immunoSEQ multiplex PCR; TCRdb holds only in-frame clones, not every one. The table has some 120,000 clones, approximately 94% seen once. The material sequenced was non-Treg CD4+ T cells sorted from blood. The source of these receptors is a human donor in good health.

The V and J genes are TRBV7-8 and TRBJ1-1; D unresolved. Germline lookup yields CDR1 SGHVS and CDR2 FQNEAQ. This CDR3 spans 11 amino acids. The V and J ends lost 0 bases and 7 bases respectively, with 3 bases between them. The CDR3 here is CASSLAHEAFF. CDR3 bases: TGTGCCAGCAGCTTAGCCCATGAAGCTTTCTTT. Supplemented by reference TRBV7-8 and TRBJ1-1, the full variable domain reads GAGVSQSPRYKVAKRGQDVALRCDPISGHVSLFWYQQALGQGPEFLTYFQNEAQLDKSGLPSDRFFAERPEGSVSTLKIQRTQQEDSAVYLCASSLAHEAFFGQGTRLTVV.

The genes are TRBV6-1 and TRBJ2-7, with D perhaps matching TRBD1 or TRBD2 (6 bases each). Trimming removed 6 bases at V and 4 bases at J, with 10 bases between. The CDR3 is made up of 12 amino acids. CDR1 MNHNS and CDR2 SASEGT come from the germline V gene. The CDR3 DNA reads as TGTGCCAGCAGGCGAGGGGGGTACGAGCAGTACTTC. It specifies CASRRGGYEQYF.

V usage is TRBV5-1 and J usage is TRBJ1-5; D is uncertain. The CDR3 loop spans 12 amino acids. Germline values: CDR1 SGHRS, CDR2 YFSETQ. Trimming took off 4 bases at V and 7 bases at J, with 9 bases between the two ends. Written as DNA, the CDR3 is TGCGCCAGCAGCCTGGAGGGCCAGCCCCAGCATTTT. Its protein product is CASSLEGQPQHF.

This sequence joins TRBV2 and TRBJ2-5, with D maybe TRBD1 (6 bases). The V end was cut by 1 base, the J end by 0 bases, with 9 bases between. CDR1 and CDR2 from the germline V gene are SNHLY and FYNNEI. The CDR3 consists of 15 residues. The CDR3 protein is CASSEESGDQETQYF. The CDR3 DNA reads TGTGCCAGCAGTGAAGAGTCAGGGGACCAAGAGACCCAGTACTTC.

The chain couples TRBV15 to TRBJ2-1; TRBD2 matches at 8 bases. V shed 5 bases and J 2 bases; nucleotides not matched to a gene: 8. The CDR3 has 16 residues. Germline V lookup: CDR1 LNHNV, CDR2 YYDKDF (reference sequence). CDR3 DNA: TGTGCCACCAGCTTAGTATTAGCGGGACCCTACAATGAGCAGTTCTTC. It codes for CATSLVLAGPYNEQFF.

This rearrangement joins TRBV7-3 to TRBJ2-1, with 7 bases lining up with TRBD2. Germline CDR1 reads SGHTA; CDR2 reads FQGTGA. J was trimmed by 1 base and V by 2 bases; bases with no gene match: 5. This CDR3 has 16 residues. The CDR3, as DNA: TGTGCCAGCAGCTTATCGGGAGGCGGTTCCTACAATGAGCAGTTCTTC. It codes for CASSLSGGGSYNEQFF.

The chain carries TRBV6-6 and TRBJ1-1; D ambiguous. V lost 7 bases, J lost 1 base, and 10 bases lay in between. CDR1 is MNHNY and CDR2 is SVGAGI in the germline V gene (reference sequence). The CDR3 spans 13 residues. As DNA, the CDR3 is TGTGCCAGCATTAGAAGTAAGAACACTGAAGCTTTCTTT. Translating it yields CASIRSKNTEAFF.

The chain couples TRBV5-1 to TRBJ2-5, with unresolved D. Germline CDR1 is SGHRS and CDR2 is YFSETQ. The CDR3 sequence is 16 residues long. Trimming took 3 bases from V and 5 from J, leaving 20 bases between them. The CDR3 DNA reads as TGCGCCAGCAGCTATGATAATTCAATTTTATCGGAGACCCAGTACTTC. It yields the protein CASSYDNSILSETQYF. The variable domain in full, with the rest retrieved from reference TRBV5-1 and TRBJ2-5, is KAGVTQTPRYLIKTRGQQVTLSCSPISGHRSVSWYQQTPGQGLQFLFEYFSETQRNKGNFPGRFSGRQFSNSRSEMNVSTLELGDSALYLCASSYDNSILSETQYFGPGTRLLVL.

V is TRBV7-2 and J is TRBJ2-2; maybe TRBD2 (6 bases). This CDR3 comprises 15 residues. The ends were cut back, 7 bases at V and 2 bases at J, with 14 bases in the middle. CDR1 is SGHTA, CDR2 FQGNSA, per germline. The chain's CDR3 is CASTAGGLNTGELFF. The CDR3 DNA reads TGTGCCAGCACTGCTGGAGGGCTAAACACCGGGGAGCTGTTTTTT.

This chain links TRBV5-4 with TRBJ2-2; D unclear. CDR3 length: 11 residues. V dropped 3 bases and J dropped 6 bases, with 3 bases sitting between them. Per germline, CDR1 SGHNT and CDR2 YYREEE (reference sequence). The CDR3, as DNA: TGTGCCAGCAGCTCCGCCGGGGAGCTGTTTTTT. It specifies CASSSAGELFF.

The rearrangement joins TRBV19 to TRBJ1-5; D ambiguous. Germline V gene lookup returns CDR1 LNHDA and CDR2 SQIVND (reference sequence). The CDR3 runs to 12 residues. With 5 bases removed from V and 5 bases from J, the gap between germline ends came to 7 bases. The CDR3 protein is CASSDRYQPQHF. CDR3 DNA: TGTGCCAGTAGTGATAGGTATCAGCCCCAGCATTTT.

The chain carries TRBV10-3 and TRBJ1-5; D gene uncertain. Germline values: CDR1 ENHRY, CDR2 SYGVKD. V lost 0 bases to trimming and J lost 1 base, with 7 bases between them. The CDR3 sequence is 15 residues long. CDR3 protein: CAISESGRSNQPQHF. As DNA, the CDR3 is TGTGCCATCAGTGAGTCGGGGAGGAGCAATCAGCCCCAGCATTTT.

V and J are TRBV6-5 and TRBJ1-1, with D unresolved. Germline V gives CDR1 MNHEY, CDR2 SVGAGI. This CDR3 comprises 14 residues. Trimming took 5 bases from V and 0 from J, leaving 10 bases between them. CDR3: CASSDGRLNTEAFF. The CDR3 DNA reads as TGTGCCAGCAGTGACGGACGACTGAACACTGAAGCTTTCTTT.

This clone showed up just once. This rearrangement joins TRBV7-2 to TRBJ2-3; possibly TRBD2 for D (5 bases). CDR1 is SGHTA and CDR2 is FQGNSA in the germline V gene. This CDR3 contains 15 residues. The V end lost 5 bases, the J end lost 0 bases, and 12 bases lay between the germline ends. CDR3 loop: CASSDRGRSTDTQYF. In DNA, the CDR3 is TGTGCCAGCAGCGACCGGGGTAGAAGCACAGATACGCAGTATTTT.

The genes are TRBV5-1 and TRBJ2-7; TRBD2 agrees at 10 bases. Germline V gene data show CDR1 as SGHRS and CDR2 as YFSETQ. The CDR3 is made up of 20 amino acids. V lost 3 bases, J lost 1 base, and 19 bases stayed unmatched. CDR3 loop: CASSSTTSGVWQVKSYEQYF. For the CDR3, the DNA is TGCGCCAGCAGCTCGACCACTAGCGGGGTATGGCAGGTGAAGTCCTACGAGCAGTACTTC.

In DNA form, the CDR3 reads TGCGCCAGCAGCTTGTGGCCAGCGGGGGCCGAGCAGTACTTC. Protein sequence: CASSLWPAGAEQYF. This chain links TRBV5-1 with TRBJ2-7, with 8 nucleotides matching TRBD2. Trimming removed 1 base from V and 6 bases from J; junction bases left unmatched: 6. There are 14 residues in the CDR3. Germline V CDR1 and CDR2: SGHRS, YFSETQ.

The CDR3 loop reads CASSLGWNRGGSGTQYF. CDR3 DNA sequence: TGTGCCAGCAGTTTAGGGTGGAATCGGGGGGGAAGTGGAACCCAGTACTTC. The V gene is TRBV28, the J gene TRBJ2-5; 8 bases line up with TRBD2. V trimming: 2 bases; J trimming: 8 bases; junction bases outside the gene matches: 16. Germline V lookup: CDR1 MDHEN, CDR2 SYDVKM. The CDR3 contains 17 residues.

The genes are TRBV6-5 and TRBJ1-2; D is undetermined. Germline V CDR1 and CDR2: MNHEY, SVGAGI. Trimming removed 5 bases from V and 8 bases from J, with 9 bases in between. This CDR3 comprises 11 residues. CDR3: CASSDRAGYTF. CDR3 nucleotide sequence: TGTGCCAGCAGTGATAGGGCCGGCTACACCTTC.

This clone was seen once. V gene TRBV6-5 combines with J gene TRBJ1-1; perhaps TRBD1 as D (6 bases). V lost 5 bases and J 5 bases, leaving 18 bases between the germline ends. There are 15 residues in the CDR3. From germline, CDR1 is MNHEY and CDR2 SVGAGI. This chain's CDR3 is CASSVTGNPLTEAFF. CDR3 DNA: TGTGCCAGCAGTGTAACAGGGAACCCTCTAACTGAAGCTTTCTTT.

The rearrangement uses TRBV7-6 and TRBJ2-5; TRBD1 agrees at 7 bases. In germline, CDR1 is SGHVS, CDR2 FNYEAQ. This CDR3 is 13 amino acids long. J lost 5 bases, V lost 2 bases, and 2 bases had no gene match. The CDR3 is CASSLRGLETQYF. The CDR3, as DNA: TGTGCCAGCAGCTTAAGGGGGCTGGAGACCCAGTACTTC.

The chain carries TRBV6-1 and TRBJ1-5; maybe TRBD1 (6 bases). The V and J ends lost 4 bases and 6 bases respectively, with 16 bases between them. Per the germline V gene, CDR1 is MNHNS and CDR2 is SASEGT. The CDR3 totals 15 residues. This chain's CDR3 is CASSVGGSWGQPQHF. In DNA, the CDR3 is TGTGCCAGCAGTGTAGGGGGGTCCTGGGGTCAGCCCCAGCATTTT.

The rearrangement links TRBV7-9 to TRBJ2-1; 7 bases are shared with TRBD2. There are 16 residues in the CDR3. J lost 2 bases, V lost 3 bases, and 7 bases had no gene match. Germline CDR1 is SEHNR and CDR2 is FQNEAQ (reference sequence). The DNA for the CDR3 is TGTGCCAGCAGCTTTGCCCGGGACTACCCCTACAATGAGCAGTTCTTC. Its translation is CASSFARDYPYNEQFF.

This chain links TRBV7-7 with TRBJ2-7, with 8 bases identical to TRBD1. The germline V gene encodes CDR1 SSHAT and CDR2 FNYEAQ (reference sequence). This CDR3 contains 16 residues. J gave up 2 bases and V 6 bases, and 12 bases lay outside the gene matches. CDR3 in DNA: TGTGCCAGCAGGCCCCCCGACAGGGGCCCACCCTACGAGCAGTACTTC. Translating gives CASRPPDRGPPYEQYF.

The table lists this clone with a count of one. The gene calls are TRBV6-6 and TRBJ1-2; D perhaps matches TRBD1 (6 bases). Trimming cost V 2 bases and J 2 bases, with 9 bases left between them. The CDR3 length is 14 residues. Germline values: CDR1 MNHNY, CDR2 SVGAGI (reference sequence). CDR3 coding DNA: TGTGCCAGCAGTTACGGCGGGACAAACTATGGCTACACCTTC. Protein sequence: CASSYGGTNYGYTF.